The T cell receptor beta chain under discussion was sequenced for a study of cytomegalovirus exposure and HLA in healthy donors. About this clone: The target antigen is unknown.

PCR used 60 Vbeta primers and 13 Jbeta primers. Assay used: immunoSEQ multiplex PCR; TCRdb lists only in-frame clones, some missing. This sample has roughly 120,000 clones, with approximately 69% found just once. The study, taken as a whole, reports: Immune exposure data for these donors was limited to CMV serostatus. Accurate predictions that matched the HLA-A and HLA-B alleles of most subjects were reportedly made from TCR beta sequences.

Looked up from germline, CDR1 is MDHEN and CDR2 is SYDVKM. The ends lost 5 bases at V and 0 bases at J; junction bases unmatched: 9. This CDR3 contains 16 residues. The specimen was PBMCs. The genes are TRBV28 and TRBJ2-7; 8 bases fit TRBD1. The source is a woman in her forties in good health and CMV-seropositive. The CDR3 reads CASSPRTGWPSYEQYF. CDR3 nucleotides: TGTGCCAGCAGTCCGAGGACAGGGTGGCCCTCCTACGAGCAGTACTTC.